This T cell receptor beta chain came from a study of blood T cell repertoires in COVID-19. Trimming took off 1 base at V and 4 bases at J, with 9 bases between the two ends. The CDR3 sequence is 13 residues long. Method: immunoSEQ multiplex PCR; TCRdb's copy keeps in-frame clones and lacks some. The sample includes some 300,000 clones, 70% to 90% of them seen just once. This TCR was recovered from a woman in her 30s who had recovered from COVID-19. The genes are TRBV5-3 and TRBJ2-7; D ambiguous. TRBV5-3 is placed among ORFs of uncertain function. The sequenced sample was peripheral blood. CDR3 protein: CARSLRSGYEQYF. The CDR3 nucleotides are TGTGCCAGAAGCTTGAGATCGGGTTACGAGCAGTACTTC.